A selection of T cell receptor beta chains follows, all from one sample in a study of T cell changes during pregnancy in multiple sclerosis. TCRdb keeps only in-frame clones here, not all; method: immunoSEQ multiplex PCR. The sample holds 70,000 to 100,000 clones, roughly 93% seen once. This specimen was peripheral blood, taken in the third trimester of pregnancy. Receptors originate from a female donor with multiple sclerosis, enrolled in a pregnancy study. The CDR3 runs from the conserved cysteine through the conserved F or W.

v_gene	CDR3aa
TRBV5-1	CASSLVWTGLNSPLHF
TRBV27	CASSITGNYGYTF
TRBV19	CASTQGAITDTQYF
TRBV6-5	CASSAPGLSGYEQYF
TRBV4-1	CASSQGTSGYNEQFF
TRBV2	CASSEGWEREQYF
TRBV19	CASSIVFGSSGTPRRVYNEQFF
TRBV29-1	CSVAPSPTGELFF
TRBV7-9	CASSSPRDGRYHEQYF
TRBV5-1	CASSSLTPSYEQYF
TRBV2	CASSRTGTEAFF
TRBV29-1	CSASTGGDSHNEQFF
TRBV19	CASSSWVAGGQDTQYF
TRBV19	CASSVSGGDQPQHF
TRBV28	CASSQGWETQYF
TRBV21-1	CASSKGQECTGELFF
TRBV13	CASSQGTGGSNEKLFF
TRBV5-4	CASSFGQGKETQYF
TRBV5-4	CASSFSQAARVKQFF
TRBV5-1	CASRFTSGRTLETQYF
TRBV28	CASSFGQVVGGNTIYF
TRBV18	CASSTARGQGNTEAFF
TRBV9	CASSLRAGGGVDEQFF
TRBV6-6	CASSEPGQGNYGYTF
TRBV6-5	CASSYRTSGIYEQYF
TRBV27	CASSQGLPYEQYF
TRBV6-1	CASNSGTGNNEQYF
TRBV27	CASSFRGGNTEAFF
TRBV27	CASSLAGVDLRVQYF
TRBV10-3	CAISPGTQAPEAFF
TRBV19	CASQGANTEAFF
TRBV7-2	CASSFRRGGAGYTF
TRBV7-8	CAASRERKGLTNTGELFF
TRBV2	CASSGWEVNQPQHF
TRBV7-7	CASSLTLAGHNEQFF
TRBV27	CASSGAPNSYEQYF
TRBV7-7	CASSAGLAGASDTQYF
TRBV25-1	CASSEVGGPQYF
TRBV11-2	CASTLTSGRAYEQYF
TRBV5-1	CASSSGTGGVEQYF
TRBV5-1	CASSLERDYGYTF
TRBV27	CASSLRGSSNQPQHF
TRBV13	CASSTRTSGGNTGELFF
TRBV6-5	CASSLLGQGHHEYF
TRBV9	CASSSSGLAGGWQFF
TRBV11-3	CASSLAGNYYEQYF